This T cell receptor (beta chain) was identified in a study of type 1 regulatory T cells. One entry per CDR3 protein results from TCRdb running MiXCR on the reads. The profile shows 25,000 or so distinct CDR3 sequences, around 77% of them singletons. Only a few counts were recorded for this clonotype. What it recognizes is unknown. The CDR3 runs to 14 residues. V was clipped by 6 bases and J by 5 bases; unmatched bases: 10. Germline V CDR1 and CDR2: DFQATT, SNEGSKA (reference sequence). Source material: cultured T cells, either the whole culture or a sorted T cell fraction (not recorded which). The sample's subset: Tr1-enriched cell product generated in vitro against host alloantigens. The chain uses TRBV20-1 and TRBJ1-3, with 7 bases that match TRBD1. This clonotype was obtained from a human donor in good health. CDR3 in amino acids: CSAQGGGARNTIYF. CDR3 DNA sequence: TGCAGTGCCCAGGGGGGGGGCGCACGAAACACCATATATTTT.